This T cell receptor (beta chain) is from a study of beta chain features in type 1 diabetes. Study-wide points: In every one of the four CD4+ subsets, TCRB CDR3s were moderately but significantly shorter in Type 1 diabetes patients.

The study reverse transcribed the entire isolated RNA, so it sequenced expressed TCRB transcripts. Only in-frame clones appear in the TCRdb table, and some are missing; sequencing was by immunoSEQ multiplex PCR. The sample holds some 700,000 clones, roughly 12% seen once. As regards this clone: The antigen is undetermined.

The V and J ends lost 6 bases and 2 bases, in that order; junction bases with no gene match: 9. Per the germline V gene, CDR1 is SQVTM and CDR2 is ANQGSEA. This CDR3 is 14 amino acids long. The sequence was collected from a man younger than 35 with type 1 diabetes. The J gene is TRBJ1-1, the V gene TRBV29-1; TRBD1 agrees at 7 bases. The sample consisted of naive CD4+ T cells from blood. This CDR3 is CSVLRGLGNTEAFF. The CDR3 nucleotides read TGCAGCGTCCTCAGGGGGTTAGGAAACACTGAAGCTTTCTTT.